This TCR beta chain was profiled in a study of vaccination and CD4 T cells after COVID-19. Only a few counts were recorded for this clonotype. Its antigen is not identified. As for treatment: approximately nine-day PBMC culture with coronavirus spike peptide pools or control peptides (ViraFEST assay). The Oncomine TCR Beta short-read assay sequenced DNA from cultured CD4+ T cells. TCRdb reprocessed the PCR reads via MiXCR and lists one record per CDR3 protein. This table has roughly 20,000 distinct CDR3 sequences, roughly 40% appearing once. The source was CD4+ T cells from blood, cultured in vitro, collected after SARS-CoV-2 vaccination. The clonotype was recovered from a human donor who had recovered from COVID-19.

This CDR3 is CASSSGGLPQETQYF. Written as DNA, the CDR3 is TGTGCCAGCAGCTCCGGCGGCCTACCGCAAGAGACCCAGTACTTC. The chain uses TRBV7-3 and TRBJ2-5; no clear D. This CDR3 region has 15 residues. Trimming pared 4 bases from V and 2 bases from J, leaving 14 bases between. Germline V lookup: CDR1 SGHTA, CDR2 FQGTGA.